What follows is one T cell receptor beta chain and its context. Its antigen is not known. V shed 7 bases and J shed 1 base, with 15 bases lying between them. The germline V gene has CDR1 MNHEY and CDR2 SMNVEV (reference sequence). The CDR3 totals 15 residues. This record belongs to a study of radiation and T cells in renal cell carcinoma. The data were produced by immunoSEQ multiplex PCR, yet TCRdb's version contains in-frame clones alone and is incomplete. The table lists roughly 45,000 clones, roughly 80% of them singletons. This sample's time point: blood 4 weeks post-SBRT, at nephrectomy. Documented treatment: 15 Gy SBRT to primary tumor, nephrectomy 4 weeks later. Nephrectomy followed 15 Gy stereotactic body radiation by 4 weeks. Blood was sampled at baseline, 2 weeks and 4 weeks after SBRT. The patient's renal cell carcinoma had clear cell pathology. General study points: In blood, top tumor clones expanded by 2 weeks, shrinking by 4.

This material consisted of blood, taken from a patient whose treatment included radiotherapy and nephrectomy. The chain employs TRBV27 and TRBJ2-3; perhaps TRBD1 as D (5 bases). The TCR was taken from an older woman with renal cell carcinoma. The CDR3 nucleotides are TGTGCCAGCACCCGTCAGGGTTTTGGCACAGATACGCAGTATTTT. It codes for CASTRQGFGTDTQYF.